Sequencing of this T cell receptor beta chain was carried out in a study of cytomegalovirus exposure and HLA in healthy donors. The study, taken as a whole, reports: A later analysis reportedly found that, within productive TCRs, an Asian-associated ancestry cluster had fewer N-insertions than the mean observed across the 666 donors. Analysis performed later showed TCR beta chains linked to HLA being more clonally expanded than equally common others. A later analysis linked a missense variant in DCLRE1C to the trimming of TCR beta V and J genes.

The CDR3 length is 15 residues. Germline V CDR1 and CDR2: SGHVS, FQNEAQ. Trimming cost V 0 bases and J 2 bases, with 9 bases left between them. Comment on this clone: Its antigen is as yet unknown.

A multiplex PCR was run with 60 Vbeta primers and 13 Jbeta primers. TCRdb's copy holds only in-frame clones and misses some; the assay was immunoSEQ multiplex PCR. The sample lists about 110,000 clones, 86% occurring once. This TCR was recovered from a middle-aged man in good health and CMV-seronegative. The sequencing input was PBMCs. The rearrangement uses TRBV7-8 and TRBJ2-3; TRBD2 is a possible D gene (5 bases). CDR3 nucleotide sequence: TGTGCCAGCAGCTTAGCTTGGCGGGCCACAGATACGCAGTATTTT. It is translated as CASSLAWRATDTQYF.